These T cell receptor beta chains were read from a single sample in a study of blood T cell repertoires in COVID-19. Data came from immunoSEQ multiplex PCR; TCRdb stores just in-frame clones and leaves some out. Among fewer than 250,000 clones listed, around 90% were seen once. Specimen: peripheral blood. The receptors stem from a man between 60 and 75 years old with acute or convalescent COVID-19. Each CDR3 is given with its conserved first and last residue. A D gene is named only where the DNA matches it firmly. Clone size is stated in some rows and not others, as once, few, many or a class when expanded.

size,V,J,D,DNA,CDR3
-,TRBV3-1/TRBV3-2,TRBJ2-3,-,TGTGCCAGCAGCCGATCGCCGGGGACAGATACGCAGTATTTT,CASSRSPGTDTQYF
-,TRBV25-1,TRBJ1-4,TRBD1,TGTGCCAGCAGTGATGGACAGGGACCTGAAAAACTGTTTTTT,CASSDGQGPEKLFF
once,TRBV5-1,TRBJ2-3,TRBD1,TGCGCCAGCAGCCGTCGTCCGGGACAGTTTACAGATACGCAGTATTTT,CASSRRPGQFTDTQYF
-,TRBV3-1/TRBV3-2,TRBJ1-2,TRBD1,TGTGCCAGCAGCCAAGATCGAGGGGACAGGGAACGAGGCTATGGCTACACCTTC,CASSQDRGDRERGYGYTF
-,TRBV29-1,TRBJ2-3,-,TGCAGCGTTGAAACCCTAGCGACAGATACGCAGTATTTT,CSVETLATDTQYF
-,TRBV6-5,TRBJ2-7,TRBD2,TGTGCCAGCAGCCTTAGCGGGGCGCCCTACGAGCAGTACTTC,CASSLSGAPYEQYF
-,TRBV7-9,TRBJ1-4,-,TGTGCCAGCAGTCTAATCGGAGCCACTAATGAAAAACTGTTTTTT,CASSLIGATNEKLFF
-,TRBV7-9,TRBJ2-2,-,TGTGCCAGCAGCAAAGACAGTGAGGCGGAGGGTTACACCGGGGAGCTGTTTTTT,CASSKDSEAEGYTGELFF
-,TRBV5-1,TRBJ2-3,TRBD2,TGCGCCAGCAGCTGGACCCCGGGACTAGCGACGGATACGCAGTATTTT,CASSWTPGLATDTQYF
-,TRBV19,TRBJ2-4,-,TGTGCCAGTAGTGACAGCCCCGCCAAAAACATTCAGTACTTC,CASSDSPAKNIQYF
many,TRBV14,TRBJ1-2,-,TGTGCCAGCAGCCAAGATGGCACACATACGGGGGGCTACACCTTC,CASSQDGTHTGGYTF
-,TRBV5-1,TRBJ2-4,TRBD1,TGCGCCAGCAGCTGGACAGGGGCAAACGCTGTAGCCAAAAACATTCAGTACTTC,CASSWTGANAVAKNIQYF
-,TRBV4-3,TRBJ2-7,TRBD1,TGCGCCAGCAGCCCTGGGACAGGCTCCTACGAGCAGTACTTC,CASSPGTGSYEQYF
-,TRBV7-8,TRBJ2-3,-,TGTGCCAGCAGCCCAGCCAAAGGGACTTATGATACGCAGTATTTT,CASSPAKGTYDTQYF
-,TRBV7-9,TRBJ2-5,TRBD2,TGTGCCAGCAGCTCCCCTGGGCGGGGGGGAGAAGAGACCCAGTACTTC,CASSSPGRGGEETQYF
few,TRBV5-5,TRBJ2-1,TRBD2,TGTGCCAGCAGCTTGGTTTTCGGGCGGGGGGGTTACAATGAGCAGTTCTTC,CASSLVFGRGGYNEQFF
-,TRBV6-5,TRBJ1-5,TRBD1,TGTGCCAGCAGTTCCGCCGGGACAGGGATTCGGCCCCAGCATTTT,CASSSAGTGIRPQHF
-,TRBV19,TRBJ1-3,-,TGTGCCAGCAGGGAACTCTCTGGAAACACCATATATTTT,CASRELSGNTIYF
-,TRBV6-2/TRBV6-3,TRBJ2-3,-,TGTGCCAGCAGTTACTTTGTTTTCCCCGCACGGGCAGATACGCAGTATTTT,CASSYFVFPARADTQYF
-,TRBV7-2,TRBJ1-2,TRBD1,TGTGCCAGCAGCCCCTTAAGGACAGGGAACTATGGCTACACCTTC,CASSPLRTGNYGYTF
-,TRBV7-9,TRBJ1-2,-,TGTGCCAGCAGCTTACAACTTTTGAGGGGCTACACCTTC,CASSLQLLRGYTF
-,TRBV29-1,TRBJ2-5,TRBD1,TGCAGCGCACGACCTGATAACCGGGACAGGGGGACGGAGACCCAGTACTTC,CSARPDNRDRGTETQYF
once,TRBV7-9,TRBJ2-7,-,TGTGCCAGCAGCTTGGCGGGGTCCTACGAGCAGTACTTC,CASSLAGSYEQYF
-,TRBV6-5,TRBJ2-7,TRBD1,TGTGCCAGCAGTCGACAGGGGGTCGTCTCCTACGAGCAGTACTTC,CASSRQGVVSYEQYF
-,TRBV15,TRBJ1-2,TRBD1,TGTGCCACCAGCAGAGAGGGGACAGGGATCTATGGCTACACCTTC,CATSREGTGIYGYTF
few,TRBV4-1,TRBJ1-3,-,TGCGCCAGCAGCCAAATCGGGACAAGGAGATCAAACACCATATATTTT,CASSQIGTRRSNTIYF
-,TRBV2,TRBJ2-5,-,TGTGCCAGCAGTGAAGGAGGGGGGAGCAACAGGGAGGGTCGAGAGACCCAGTACTTC,CASSEGGGSNREGRETQYF
-,TRBV18,TRBJ1-4,-,TGTGCCAGCTCACCGGATGGACAGTTTAGTCTGGTAAAACTGTTTTTT,CASSPDGQFSLVKLFF
-,TRBV6-5,TRBJ1-1,-,TGTGCCAGCACCAATGAGGTCGGCACTGAAGCTTTCTTT,CASTNEVGTEAFF
-,TRBV3-1/TRBV3-2,TRBJ2-7,TRBD2,TGTGCCAGCAGTGAAGATAGCGGGGGGGGACCCTACGAGCAGTACTTC,CASSEDSGGGPYEQYF
-,TRBV6-5,TRBJ1-2,TRBD1,TGTGCCAGCGGGACAGCGGACCTCTATGGCTACACCTTC,CASGTADLYGYTF
-,TRBV10-1,TRBJ1-5,-,TGCGCCAGCAGTCTAGGGGATCAGCCCCAGCATTTT,CASSLGDQPQHF
-,TRBV2,TRBJ2-3,TRBD2,TGTGCCAGCAATAGGGCGGGGGGCCCTAGCACAGATACGCAGTATTTT,CASNRAGGPSTDTQYF
-,TRBV7-9,TRBJ1-6,TRBD1,TGTGCCAGCAGCCAGTCTCGGACAGGGGAGTCACCCCTCCACTTT,CASSQSRTGESPLHF
once,TRBV10-2,TRBJ2-3,TRBD2,TGCGCCAGCAGGGGCCCCCCGGGACTAGCGGGGAGCACAGATACGCAGTATTTT,CASRGPPGLAGSTDTQYF
-,TRBV9,TRBJ2-7,-,TGTGCCAGCAGCGTAGACGGGGGTCACACTCCCTACGAGCAGTACTTC,CASSVDGGHTPYEQYF
-,TRBV6-4,TRBJ1-3,-,TGTGCCAGCAGTGCCCCGGTGGGGAGCTCTGGAAACACCATATATTTT,CASSAPVGSSGNTIYF
-,TRBV2,TRBJ1-1,TRBD1,TGTGCCAGCAACCGGGACAGGGGGCGGAGGACTGAAGCTTTCTTT,CASNRDRGRRTEAFF
-,TRBV30,TRBJ1-5,-,TGTGCCTGGAGTGGGTCAGGGGCTTCTGAATACAATCAGCCCCAGCATTTT,CAWSGSGASEYNQPQHF
few,TRBV7-2,TRBJ2-7,TRBD2,TGTGCCAGCAGCCCCGATGTCAGCGGGGGCCACCTCTACGAGCAGTACTTC,CASSPDVSGGHLYEQYF
-,TRBV24-1,TRBJ2-5,TRBD2,TGTGCCACCAGTGACCCGACCGGGGGGGCCCTCCAAGAGACCCAGTACTTC,CATSDPTGGALQETQYF
-,TRBV24-1,TRBJ2-5,-,TGTGCCACCAGTGATTGGACAGCCCAAGAGACCCAGTACTTC,CATSDWTAQETQYF
-,TRBV18,TRBJ2-3,TRBD2,TGTGCCAGCTCACCAGGAATCGGGCCTAGCGGGGGAACTAGGGATACGCAGTATTTT,CASSPGIGPSGGTRDTQYF
-,TRBV27,TRBJ2-2,-,TGTGCCAGCAGTTTGTCACAGACCCTAACCGGGGAGCTGTTTTTT,CASSLSQTLTGELFF
few,TRBV19,TRBJ1-6,-,TGTGCCACAAGGGGAGGTGATTCACCCCTCCACTTT,CATRGGDSPLHF
-,TRBV7-9,TRBJ1-1,-,TGTGCCAGCAGCCCCAGGGACACGGGCACTGAAGCTTTCTTT,CASSPRDTGTEAFF
-,TRBV6-5,TRBJ1-2,TRBD1,TGTGCCAGCAGTTCCTATGGGACAGGGGGCGACTATGGCTACACCTTC,CASSSYGTGGDYGYTF
-,TRBV6-5,TRBJ2-2,TRBD1,TGTGCCAGCAGTTACCGGGGACAGGGGACCGGGGAGCTGTTTTTT,CASSYRGQGTGELFF
-,TRBV3-1/TRBV3-2,TRBJ1-2,-,TGTGCCAGCAGCCCCTCAGGGGCTAACTATGGCTACACCTTC,CASSPSGANYGYTF
-,TRBV29-1,TRBJ2-5,TRBD1,TGCAGCGTTGTACCAGGGGGAGAGACCCAGTACTTC,CSVVPGGETQYF
-,TRBV7-8,TRBJ2-3,TRBD2,TGTGCCAGCAGCTTGACTAGCGGCCTCACAGATACGCAGTATTTT,CASSLTSGLTDTQYF
-,TRBV6-1,TRBJ1-2,-,TGTGCCAGCAGTGACAGGGGCAGAGACTCTAGCACCTTC,CASSDRGRDSSTF
-,TRBV5-1,TRBJ1-2,-,TGCGCCAGCAGCTTGGCGGCAGGGTGGGCTAACTATGGCTACACCTTC,CASSLAAGWANYGYTF
-,TRBV11-3,TRBJ2-1,-,TGTGCCAGCAGCTTAGGCGGCTCCTACAATGAGCAGTTCTTC,CASSLGGSYNEQFF
-,TRBV2,TRBJ1-4,-,TGTGCCAGCAGAACGGGGAGGGGTAATGAAAAACTGTTTTTT,CASRTGRGNEKLFF
-,TRBV25-1,TRBJ1-1,TRBD1,TGTGCCAGCATCGGGACAGGGGTGACTGAAGCTTTCTTT,CASIGTGVTEAFF
-,TRBV2,TRBJ2-3,TRBD1,TGTGCCGGCCACTCGGACAGGGGAGAGACAGATACGCAGTATTTT,CAGHSDRGETDTQYF
-,TRBV3-1/TRBV3-2,TRBJ2-3,-,TGTGCCAGCAGCCAAGCGGGACGGAGGACGGGAGTCGGTACGCAGTATTTT,CASSQAGRRTGVGTQYF
-,TRBV3-1/TRBV3-2,TRBJ2-7,-,TGTGCCAGCAGCCAAGTGGCAGGGCTCTACGAGCAGTACTTC,CASSQVAGLYEQYF